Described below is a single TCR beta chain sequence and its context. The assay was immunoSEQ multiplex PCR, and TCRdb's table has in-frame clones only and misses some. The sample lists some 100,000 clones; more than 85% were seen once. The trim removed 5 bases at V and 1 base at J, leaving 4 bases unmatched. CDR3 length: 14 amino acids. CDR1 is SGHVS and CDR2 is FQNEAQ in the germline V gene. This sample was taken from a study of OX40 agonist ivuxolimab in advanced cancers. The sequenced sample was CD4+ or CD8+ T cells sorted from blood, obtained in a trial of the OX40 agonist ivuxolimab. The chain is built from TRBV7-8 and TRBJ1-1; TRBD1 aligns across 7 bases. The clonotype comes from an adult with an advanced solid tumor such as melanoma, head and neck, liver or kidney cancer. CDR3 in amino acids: CASSPRQGNTEAFF. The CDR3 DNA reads TGTGCCAGCAGCCCCCGACAGGGGAACACTGAAGCTTTCTTT.